This T cell receptor (beta chain) was sequenced for a study of cytomegalovirus exposure and HLA in healthy donors. In germline, CDR1 is SGHRS, CDR2 YFSETQ. The CDR3 has 14 amino acids. V lost 0 bases, J lost 4 bases, and 1 base stayed unmatched. Researchers ran the PCR with 60 Vbeta and 13 Jbeta primers. TCRdb's copy holds only in-frame clones and misses some; the assay was immunoSEQ multiplex PCR. The top ten clones hold about 1.3% of a sample with 150,000 to 180,000 clones, about three quarters of them seen once. Material: PBMCs. The sequence derives from a man between 18 and 35 years old in good health and CMV-seronegative. The V call is TRBV5-1, the J call TRBJ1-2, with TRBD1 identical over 9 bases. CDR3 in amino acids: CASSLEGQGYGYTF. The CDR3 DNA sequence: TGCGCCAGCAGCTTGGAGGGACAGGGCTATGGCTACACCTTC.